The 5 T cell receptor beta chains below come from one sample, sequenced in a study of lymphopenia after photon versus proton radiotherapy. The table came from immunoSEQ multiplex PCR; TCRdb's copy has only in-frame clones and leaves some out. The table lists about 62,000 clones, about 85% of them singletons. This sample comprised peripheral blood, obtained from a patient treated with proton-based radiotherapy. These TCRs come from a man at least 80 years old with esophageal cancer.

V usage is TRBV6-5 and J usage is TRBJ2-1; D is perhaps TRBD2 (6 bases). Germline V lookup: CDR1 MNHEY, CDR2 SVGAGI. Trimming left V 6 bases short and J 9 bases short, with 18 bases between. The CDR3 is made up of 14 amino acids. Here the CDR3 DNA reads TGTGCCAGCAGCCCTCTTTCGAAGGGAGGTGAGCAGTTCTTC. Translating gives CASSPLSKGGEQFF.

The chain combines TRBV30 with TRBJ2-3, with 12 nucleotides matching TRBD1. From germline, CDR1 is GTSNPN and CDR2 SVGIG (reference sequence). The CDR3 is made up of 16 amino acids. J lost 5 bases, V lost 5 bases, and 11 bases had no gene match. DNA for the CDR3: TGTGCCTGGGGGGCCGGGACAGGGGGCCTCGGAGATACGCAGTATTTT. This encodes CAWGAGTGGLGDTQYF. The full variable domain, in which reference TRBV30 and TRBJ2-3 provide the parts outside the CDR3, is SQTIHQWPATLVQPVGSPLSLECTVEGTSNPNLYWYRQAAGRGLQLLFYSVGIGQISSEVPQNLSASRPQDRQFILSSKKLLLSDSGFYLCAWGAGTGGLGDTQYFGPGTRLTVL.

The chain has TRBV7-3 and TRBJ2-5; perhaps TRBD2 as D (7 bases). CDR3 length: 13 amino acids. The V and J ends lost 5 bases and 5 bases respectively, with 12 bases between them. Looked up from germline, CDR1 is SGHTA and CDR2 is FQGTGA. In nucleotides, the CDR3 is TGTGCCAGCAGCCCCGGGGGGCGCGAGACCCAGTACTTC. Translated: CASSPGGRETQYF.

The table lists this clone with a count of one. V and J are TRBV19 and TRBJ2-2; TRBD1 matches at 8 bases. The V and J ends lost 2 bases and 5 bases, in that order; junction bases with no gene match: 4. Germline assignment: CDR1 LNHDA and CDR2 SQIVND (reference sequence). This CDR3 region has 15 residues. Written as DNA, the CDR3 is TGTGCCAGTAGTATACCCAGGGGGCTGACCGGGGAGCTGTTTTTT. As protein: CASSIPRGLTGELFF.

This clone was found many times. V and J are TRBV5-1 and TRBJ2-7; TRBD1 matches at 9 bases. The V gene end was trimmed by 3 bases and the J gene end by 5 bases; junction bases not matched to a gene: 9. This CDR3 region has 15 residues. Germline V gene lookup returns CDR1 SGHRS and CDR2 YFSETQ. The CDR3 bases are TGCGCCAGCAGCTGGGGGACAGGGCACTTAGACGAGCAGTACTTC. This encodes CASSWGTGHLDEQYF.